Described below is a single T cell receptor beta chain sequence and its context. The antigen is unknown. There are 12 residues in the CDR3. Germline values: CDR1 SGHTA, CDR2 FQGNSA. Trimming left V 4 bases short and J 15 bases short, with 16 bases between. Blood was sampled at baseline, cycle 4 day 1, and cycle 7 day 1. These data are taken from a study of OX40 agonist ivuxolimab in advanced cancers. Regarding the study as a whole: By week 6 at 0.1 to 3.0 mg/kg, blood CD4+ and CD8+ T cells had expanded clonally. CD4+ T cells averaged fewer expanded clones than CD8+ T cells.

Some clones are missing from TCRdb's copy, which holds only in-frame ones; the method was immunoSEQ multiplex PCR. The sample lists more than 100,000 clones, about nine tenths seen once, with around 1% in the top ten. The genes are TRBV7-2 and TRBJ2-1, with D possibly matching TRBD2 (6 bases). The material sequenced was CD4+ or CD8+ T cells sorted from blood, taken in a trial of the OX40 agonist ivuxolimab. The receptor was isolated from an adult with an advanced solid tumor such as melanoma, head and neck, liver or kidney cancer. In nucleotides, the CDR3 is TGTGCCAGCAGCTCTACGGGACTGTTTCCGTTCTTC. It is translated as CASSSTGLFPFF.